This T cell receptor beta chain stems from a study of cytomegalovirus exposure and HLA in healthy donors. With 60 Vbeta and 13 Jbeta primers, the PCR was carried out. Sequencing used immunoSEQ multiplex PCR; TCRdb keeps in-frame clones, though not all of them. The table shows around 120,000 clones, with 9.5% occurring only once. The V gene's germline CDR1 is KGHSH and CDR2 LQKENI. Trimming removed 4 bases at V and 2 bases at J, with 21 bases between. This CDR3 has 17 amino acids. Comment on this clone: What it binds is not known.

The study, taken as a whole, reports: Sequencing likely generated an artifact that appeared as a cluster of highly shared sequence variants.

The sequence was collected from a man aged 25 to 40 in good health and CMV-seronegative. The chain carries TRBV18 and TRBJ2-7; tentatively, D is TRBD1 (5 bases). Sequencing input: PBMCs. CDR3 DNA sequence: TGTGCCAGCTCACACAACATCCCAGGGCCGGCTACCTACGAGCAGTACTTC. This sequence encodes CASSHNIPGPATYEQYF.